These 2 T cell receptor beta chains share one sample of origin, sequenced in a study of blood T cell repertoires in COVID-19. The method was immunoSEQ multiplex PCR; TCRdb's version includes in-frame clones alone and lacks a portion of them. The table records 400,000 to 500,000 clones, more than 70% of them present only once. The sample consisted of PBMCs or T cells enriched from blood (not recorded which). These receptors all stem from a young woman who had been exposed to COVID-19.

The chain links TRBV5-1 to TRBJ2-7, with 14 bases fitting TRBD2. This CDR3 is built from 16 residues. Germline-derived CDR1 and CDR2 are SGHRS and YFSETQ. V dropped 3 bases and J dropped 4; count of bases not matched to a gene: 6. CDR3 loop: CASSSSGTSGSYEQYF. Written as DNA, the CDR3 is TGCGCCAGCAGCTCCTCCGGGACTAGCGGGAGTTACGAGCAGTACTTC.

CDR3 residues: CASSQARGGDTQYF. In DNA form, the CDR3 reads TGTGCCAGCAGCCAAGCCCGGGGGGGAGATACGCAGTATTTT. The chain couples TRBV3-1 (or the pseudogene TRBV3-2) to TRBJ2-3; 8 bases agree with TRBD2. The CDR3 consists of 14 residues. CDR1 is LGHDT and CDR2 is YNNKEL in the germline V gene (reference sequence). Trimming took 1 base from V and 5 from J; bases not matched to a gene: 2.